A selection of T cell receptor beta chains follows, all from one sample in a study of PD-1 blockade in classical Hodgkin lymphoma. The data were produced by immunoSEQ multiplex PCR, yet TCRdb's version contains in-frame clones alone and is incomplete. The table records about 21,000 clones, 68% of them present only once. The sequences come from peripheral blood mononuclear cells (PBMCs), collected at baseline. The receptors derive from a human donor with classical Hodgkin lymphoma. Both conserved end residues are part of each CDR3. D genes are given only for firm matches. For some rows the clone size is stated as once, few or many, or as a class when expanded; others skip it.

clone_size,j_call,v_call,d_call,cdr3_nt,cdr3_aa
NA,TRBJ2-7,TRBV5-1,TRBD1,TGCGCCAGCAGCCCCGGGACAGGGTACTCCTATTCCTACGAGCAGTACTTC,CASSPGTGYSYSYEQYF
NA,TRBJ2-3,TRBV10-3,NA,TGTGCCATCAGTCCTGGGAGCGGCACAGATACGCAGTATTTT,CAISPGSGTDTQYF
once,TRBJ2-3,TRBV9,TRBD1,TGTGCCAGCAGCGTAGAGGGGGCTAGCACAGATACGCAGTATTTT,CASSVEGASTDTQYF
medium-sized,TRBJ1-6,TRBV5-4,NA,TGTGCCAGCAGCTTGGGGGGGAGCTCCTATAATTCACCCCTCCACTTT,CASSLGGSSYNSPLHF
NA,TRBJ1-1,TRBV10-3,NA,TGTGCCATCAGTGGTGGGGCTTCGAACACTGAAGCTTTCTTT,CAISGGASNTEAFF
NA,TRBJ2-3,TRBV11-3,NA,TGTGCCAGCAGCTTAGACCCCCGATCAGATACGCAGTATTTT,CASSLDPRSDTQYF
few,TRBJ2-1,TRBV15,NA,TGTGCCACCAGCGAGGGGGGCGGAAAAGGTTACAATGAGCAGTTCTTC,CATSEGGGKGYNEQFF
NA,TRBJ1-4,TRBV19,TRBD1,TGTGCCAGTAGACCGAACAGGGGCCCTAATGAAAAACTGTTTTTT,CASRPNRGPNEKLFF
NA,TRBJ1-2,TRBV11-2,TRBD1,TGTGCCAGCAGCTTTTATTGGGGACAGGGGGCTGAGGGCTACACCTTC,CASSFYWGQGAEGYTF
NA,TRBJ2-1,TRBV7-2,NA,TGTGCCAGCAGCTTAGATCCAGTAAGCTCCTACAATGAGCAGTTCTTC,CASSLDPVSSYNEQFF
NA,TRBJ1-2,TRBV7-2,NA,TGTGCCAGCAGCTTAGCCGCGGAAGGGATTCCCTATGGCTACACCTTC,CASSLAAEGIPYGYTF
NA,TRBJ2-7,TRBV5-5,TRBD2,TGTGCCAGCAGCTTGTCCTTCCGGACTAGCGGATCCTACGAGCAGTACTTC,CASSLSFRTSGSYEQYF
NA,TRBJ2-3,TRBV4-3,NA,TGCGCCAGCAGCCAAGGGCACAGCACAGATACGCAGTATTTT,CASSQGHSTDTQYF
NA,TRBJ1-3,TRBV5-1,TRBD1,TGCGCCAGCAGCTTGGGTACCAGGGGGCCTGGAAACACCATATATTTT,CASSLGTRGPGNTIYF
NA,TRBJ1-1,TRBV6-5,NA,TGTGCCAGCAGTTACCAGGGACGAGGCACTGAAGCTTTCTTT,CASSYQGRGTEAFF
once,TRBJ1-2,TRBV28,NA,TGTGCCAGCAGTTTTGCCAGCTATGGCTACACCTTC,CASSFASYGYTF
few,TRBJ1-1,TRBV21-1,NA,TGTGCCAGCCGCCAGAAACAGGGTGGCGGCACTGAAGCTTTCTTT,CASRQKQGGGTEAFF
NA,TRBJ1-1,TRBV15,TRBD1,TGTGCCACCAGCAGAGCCAGGGGGCGGACTGAAGCTTTCTTT,CATSRARGRTEAFF
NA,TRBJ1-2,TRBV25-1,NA,TGTGCCAGCAGTGAACGCGGTCTCTATGGCTACACCTTC,CASSERGLYGYTF
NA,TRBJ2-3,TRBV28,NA,TGTGCCGGGTCGTCGGCCCTTAGCACAGATACGCAGTATTTT,CAGSSALSTDTQYF
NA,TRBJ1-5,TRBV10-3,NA,TGTGCCAGCAAGGGAGGCAATCAGCCCCAGCATTTT,CASKGGNQPQHF
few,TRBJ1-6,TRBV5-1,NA,TGCGCCAGCGGGGTAGGGGATAATTCACCCCTCCACTTT,CASGVGDNSPLHF
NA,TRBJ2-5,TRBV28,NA,TGTGCCAGCAGCCGGCCGGACGGTGAAGAGACCCAGTACTTC,CASSRPDGEETQYF
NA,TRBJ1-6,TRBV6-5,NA,TGTGCCAGCAGTTACCTCCGGTATAATTCACCCCTCCACTTT,CASSYLRYNSPLHF
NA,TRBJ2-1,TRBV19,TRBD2,TGTGCCAGTAGTATCGGGCTAGCGGGGGCCTACAATGAGCAGTTCTTC,CASSIGLAGAYNEQFF
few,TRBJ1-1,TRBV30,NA,TGTGCCTGGAGCGTTCAAATGAACACTGAAGCTTTCTTT,CAWSVQMNTEAFF
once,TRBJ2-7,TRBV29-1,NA,TGCAGCATCAGGGGGGGACCCTACGAGCAGTACTTC,CSIRGGPYEQYF
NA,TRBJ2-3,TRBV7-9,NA,TGTGCCAGCAGCCGTAGCGGCAGGACCCGGGCCTCTAGCACAGATACGCAGTATTTT,CASSRSGRTRASSTDTQYF
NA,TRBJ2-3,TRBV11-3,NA,TGTGCCAGCAGCTTAGATCTGGGGGATACGCAGTATTTT,CASSLDLGDTQYF
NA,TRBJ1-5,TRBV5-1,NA,TGCGCCAGCAGCTTGGCTGCAGGGAGTTTTAGCAATCAGCCCCAGCATTTT,CASSLAAGSFSNQPQHF
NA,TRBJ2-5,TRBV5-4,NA,TGTGCCAGCAGCTACCCCGCCGGGGCTCAAGAGACCCAGTACTTC,CASSYPAGAQETQYF
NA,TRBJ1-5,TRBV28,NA,TGTGCCAGCAGTTTGGAGACGTTTGGCAATCAGCCCCAGCATTTT,CASSLETFGNQPQHF
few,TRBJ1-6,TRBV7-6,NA,TGTGCCAGCAGCCTTATGGGCGGTGATTCACCCCTCCACTTT,CASSLMGGDSPLHF
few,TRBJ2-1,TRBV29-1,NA,TGCAGCGTTGAGGGCCCTAGCGTGTTCTCCTACAATGAGCAGTTCTTC,CSVEGPSVFSYNEQFF
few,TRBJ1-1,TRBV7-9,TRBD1,TGTGCCAGCAGCTTAAAGGGGGCCAACACTGAAGCTTTCTTT,CASSLKGANTEAFF
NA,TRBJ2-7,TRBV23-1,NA,TGCGCCAGCAGTCAAAGGTCTCAGGACTCCTACGAGCAGTACTTC,CASSQRSQDSYEQYF
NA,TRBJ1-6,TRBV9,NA,TGTGCCAGCAGCGTAGACAGCAGCTCCTATAATTCACCCCTCCACTTT,CASSVDSSSYNSPLHF